These 7 T cell receptor beta chains were all obtained from the same sample, sequenced in a study of cytomegalovirus exposure and HLA in healthy donors. Use of 60 Vbeta and 13 Jbeta primers characterized the PCR. The assay was immunoSEQ multiplex PCR, and TCRdb's table has in-frame clones only and misses some. The table lists 130,000 to 150,000 clones, roughly 80% of them singletons. Material for sequencing was PBMCs. These receptors were collected from a male donor in good health and CMV-seronegative.

V gene TRBV5-5 combines with J gene TRBJ2-1, with TRBD1 matching 7 bases. The germline V gene encodes CDR1 SGHKS and CDR2 YYEKEE (reference sequence). The CDR3 has 12 residues. Germline trimming cut 1 base from V and 8 bases from J; bases unmatched to any gene: 0. CDR3 sequence (DNA): TGTGCCAGCAGCTTGACAGGGGATGAGCAGTTCTTC. It encodes CASSLTGDEQFF.

The chain links TRBV18 to TRBJ1-5, with 7 bases aligning to TRBD1. Per germline, CDR1 KGHSH and CDR2 LQKENI. This CDR3 has 15 amino acids. The junction had 6 bases not matched to a gene; V was cut back by 3 bases and J by 4 bases. The CDR3 loop reads CASSPRQGENQPQHF. The CDR3 region has the DNA TGTGCCAGCTCACCTCGACAGGGTGAGAATCAGCCCCAGCATTTT.

This clone appeared once. V and J are TRBV7-6 and TRBJ2-5; D gene unclear. The V and J ends lost 1 base and 5 bases respectively, with 5 bases between them. CDR1 and CDR2 (germline): SGHVS, FNYEAQ. This CDR3 is built from 12 residues. The CDR3 DNA sequence: TGTGCCAGCAGCTTAGAACGGGAGACCCAGTACTTC. Translating it yields CASSLERETQYF.

This clone showed up just once. This rearrangement joins TRBV7-7 to TRBJ2-5; 8 positions agree with TRBD1. The V and J ends lost 4 bases and 4 bases, in that order; junction bases with no gene match: 2. CDR1 is SSHAT and CDR2 is FNYEAQ in the germline V gene (reference sequence). This CDR3 is built from 13 residues. The CDR3 here is CASSSTGAETQYF. Written as DNA, the CDR3 is TGTGCCAGCAGCTCGACAGGGGCAGAGACCCAGTACTTC.

The V call is TRBV19, the J call TRBJ1-5; no reliable D call. The germline V and J ends were trimmed by 3 bases and 6 bases, with 9 bases remaining between them. Germline V gene sequence: CDR1 LNHDA, CDR2 SQIVND (reference sequence). The CDR3 totals 13 residues. The CDR3 bases are TGTGCCAGTAGTATCCTAGCAGGTCAGCCCCAGCATTTT. Its protein is CASSILAGQPQHF.

The V and J genes are TRBV9 and TRBJ2-2, with 8 bases identical to TRBD2. This CDR3 region has 18 residues. J was trimmed by 2 bases and V by 0 bases; bases with no gene match: 9. Germline V CDR1 and CDR2: SGDLS, YYNGEE. CDR3 DNA: TGTGCCAGCAGCGTAGGTGTGGGCGGGGGGCTTAACACCGGGGAGCTGTTTTTT. It codes for CASSVGVGGGLNTGELFF.

The V and J genes are TRBV19 and TRBJ2-1; perhaps TRBD1 as D (5 bases). From germline, CDR1 is LNHDA and CDR2 SQIVND (reference sequence). The V end was cut by 3 bases, the J end by 6 bases, with 18 bases between. This CDR3 region has 16 residues. The CDR3 here is CASSMTGAGNLNEQFF. CDR3 sequence (DNA): TGTGCCAGTAGTATGACTGGGGCAGGGAATCTCAATGAGCAGTTCTTC.